The present T cell receptor gamma chain was sequenced within a study of intestinal T cells in coeliac disease (TCRdb year 2020). A note on the overall study: In the TRG cohort, coeliac patients were much younger than controls, with a mean age of about 17 years compared with 45 to 55 years. Duodenal biopsies from approximately ten coeliac disease patients and approximately ten non-coeliac controls were included in the TCR-delta (TRD) cohort. A second, larger TCR-gamma (TRG) cohort included duodenal biopsies from some 35 coeliac disease patients and 20 to 25 non-coeliac controls.

CDR3 length: 14 amino acids, cysteine to phenylalanine. Kept here is only the CDR3 DNA, which spans 42 bases and is read in frame from base 1. General findings and caveats noted by the study authors: In training, clustering based on TRD kmers put all 20 or so biopsies in the right class, and the reported leave-one-out accuracy was around 90%. Repeated CDR3 amino acid sequences could not be distinguished from PCR duplicates in the analysis. TRG clustering correctly classified most of the 54 biopsies (roughly 94%), with a reported leave-one-out accuracy of about 87%. FFPE-derived DNA was found to be relatively degraded, and loss of a proportion of TCR sequences in each sample was likely caused by this degradation. Age was significantly different between the coeliac and control groups, but splitting the analysis by age did not give a significant classification.

Genomic DNA was extracted with the QIAamp DNA FFPE tissue kit from ten 5-um FFPE scrolls per case. To test whether coeliac disease can be classified from the TCR repertoire, the study used fully anonymised formalin-fixed paraffin-embedded duodenal biopsies that were not needed for diagnosis. Library preparation used multiplex PCR. Sequencing took place on an Ion Torrent PGM. TRG repertoires were amplified from 150 to 250 ng of biopsy DNA with the LymphoTrack kit, in which Illumina adapters are carried by the primers. TRG amplicons were purified with AMPure XP beads, quantified on a 2100 Bioanalyzer, and pooled equimolarly. TRG libraries were sequenced on an Ion PGM instrument. Processing in the source paper ran as follows. FastX removed reads in which more than 10% of nucleotides fell below the per-patient third-quartile quality score. Alignment of reads was performed with IMGT/HighV-QUEST so that V, D and J genes were assigned, CDR3 regions were identified and functionality was assessed. After the sequences were translated into amino acids, every sequence predicted to be non-functional was thrown out. The CDR3s were broken into kmers both with and without positional annotation, PCA was run on the kmer frequencies, and the samples were clustered using every one of the 1023 combinations of PCs 1-10. Classification was validated by leave-one-out cross-validation, re-optimising parameters on the remaining samples each time. Shannon diversity was calculated with the vegan R package from repeated random subsamples, each the size of the lowest read count. TCRdb reprocessed the public data with the CATT caller; entries with the same nucleotide sequence were combined afterwards. The authors' filters were not applied to this entry. This sample lists some 1,000 gamma-chain clones; roughly 50% were detected once. Jointly, the top ten make up about 16% of the sample.

This clone was detected only a few times. The specificity of this receptor is unknown. This DNA's translation and the protein TCRdb lists, from a much larger clone, do not match at residue 11, likely due to a read error; the protein shown is translated from the DNA. The receptor comes from a human donor with celiac disease. The sample consisted of a duodenal biopsy. The sequence links TRGV11 to TRGJP1. TRGV11 is flagged as an ORF with uncertain function. Here the CDR3 is given as CACWPYTTGWLKIF. The DNA sequence follows: TGTGCCTGCTGGCCATATACCACTGGTTGGCTCAAGATATTT.